The 8 T cell receptor beta chains below come from one sample, sequenced in a study of T cells in Graves' hyperthyroidism and ophthalmopathy. Amplified TCR beta CDR3 regions came from RNA transcripts. TCR CDR3 regions were first amplified by RT-PCR with HTBI primers. Via MiXCR, TCRdb re-called the multiplex PCR reads, giving one row per CDR3 protein. The data contain about 290,000 distinct CDR3 sequences, about a sixth of them singletons. Sequencing input: blood. Receptors were obtained from a woman in her sixties or seventies with Graves' ophthalmopathy.

This clonotype has ten or more counts. The V call is TRBV20-1, the J call TRBJ1-1; 7 bases match TRBD1. Germline loops: CDR1 DFQATT, CDR2 SNEGSKA (reference sequence). J gave up 7 bases and V 3 bases, and 11 bases lay outside the gene matches. The CDR3 length is 14 residues. For the CDR3, the DNA is TGCAGTGCTAGCAGCTCGTCAGGGGGACTTGAAGCTTTCTTT. Translating it yields CSASSSSGGLEAFF.

Comment on this clonotype: Mismatch with germline at one junction end may stem from a read error. The CDR3 here is CASSLATGGGELFF. Here the CDR3 DNA reads TGTGCTAGCAGCTTAGCGACAGGAGGCGGGGAGCTGTTTTTT. This chain links TRBV7-7 with TRBJ2-2; weak D call: TRBD1 (6 bases). The CDR3 length is 14 residues. Germline CDR1 is SSHAT and CDR2 is FNYEAQ (reference sequence).

Many counts were recorded for this clonotype. The V gene is TRBV9, the J gene TRBJ2-5; the D is unclear. V was cut by 0 bases and J by 4 bases, with 10 bases left in between. The CDR3 sequence is 14 residues long. Germline V gene sequence: CDR1 SGDLS, CDR2 YYNGEE. The CDR3 DNA sequence: TGTGCCAGCAGCGTAGATCCCGGTGGAGAGACCCAGTACTTC. Encoded protein: CASSVDPGGETQYF.

This clonotype showed up many times. The genes are TRBV5-1 and TRBJ2-1; D ambiguous. V shed 0 bases and J shed 7 bases, with 8 bases lying between them. This CDR3 comprises 13 residues. CDR1 and CDR2 (germline): SGHRS, YFSETQ. Here the CDR3 reads CASSLVLANEQFF. Written as DNA, the CDR3 is TGCGCCAGCAGCTTGGTACTCGCGAATGAGCAGTTCTTC. Full variable domain (remainder filled in from reference TRBV5-1 and TRBJ2-1): KAGVTQTPRYLIKTRGQQVTLSCSPISGHRSVSWYQQTPGQGLQFLFEYFSETQRNKGNFPGRFSGRQFSNSRSEMNVSTLELGDSALYLCASSLVLANEQFFGPGTRLTVL.

This clonotype was seen ten or more times. This rearrangement joins TRBV10-3 to TRBJ2-1; possibly TRBD2 for D (5 bases). V dropped 6 bases and J dropped 0 bases, with 18 bases sitting between them. This CDR3 has 17 amino acids. Germline CDR1 is ENHRY and CDR2 is SYGVKD. CDR3 nucleotide sequence: TGTGCCATCAGAGGATCCGAGGGCACGAGCTCCTACAATGAGCAGTTCTTC. Translated, it gives CAIRGSEGTSSYNEQFF.

Remarks on this clonotype: It may be a read error: a sequence one base away is much more abundant. V gene TRBV11-2 combines with J gene TRBJ2-2; D may be TRBD1 (5 bases). CDR3 length: 12 amino acids. CDR1 is SGHAT and CDR2 is FQNNGV in the germline V gene. The CDR3 sequence: CAGSWTPGELFF. DNA of the CDR3: TGTGCCGGCAGCTGGACACCCGGGGAGCTGTTTTTT.

This clonotype came up a few times. One end of the junction varies from germline; a read error may be responsible. The chain links TRBV6-1 to TRBJ1-2, with 8 bases aligning to TRBD1. Germline V CDR1 and CDR2: MNHNS, SASEGT. The CDR3 is made up of 16 amino acids. The CDR3 sequence is CASSEGLDRDGSGYTF. In DNA, the CDR3 is TGTGCCAGCAGCGAAGGGTTGGACAGGGATGGATCTGGCTACACCTTC.

This clonotype occurred many times. The chain employs TRBV7-2 and TRBJ1-6, with D possibly being TRBD1 (5 bases). CDR1 and CDR2 from the germline V gene are SGHTA and FQGNSA. This CDR3 comprises 15 residues. Trimming took off 6 bases at V and 9 bases at J, with 18 bases between the two ends. For the CDR3, the DNA is TGTGCCAGCAGTACAGCCCAGGGAGGTGGTTCACCCCTCCACTTT. The encoded protein is CASSTAQGGGSPLHF.